The 26 T cell receptor beta chains below come from one sample, sequenced in a study of blood T cell repertoires in COVID-19. Profiled with immunoSEQ multiplex PCR; TCRdb holds only in-frame clones, not every one. The sample includes roughly 180,000 clones, roughly 80% of them seen just once. Material for sequencing was PBMCs or T cells enriched from blood (not recorded which). The source of these receptors is a man between 45 and 60 years old who had recovered from COVID-19.

In this sample, this clone turned up a few times. The rearrangement joins TRBV7-9 to TRBJ2-3; D not resolved. This CDR3 is built from 14 residues. Trimming stripped 5 bases from V and 1 base from J, with 10 bases between. CDR1 and CDR2 (germline): SEHNR, FQNEAQ (reference sequence). CDR3 sequence: CASSRVGGTDTQYF. CDR3 DNA: TGTGCCAGCAGCAGGGTGGGCGGCACAGATACGCAGTATTTT.

This chain joins TRBV18 and TRBJ2-5; TRBD1 agrees at 9 bases. There are 14 residues in the CDR3. V trimming: 3 bases; J trimming: 4 bases; junction bases outside the gene matches: 3. Per the germline V gene, CDR1 is KGHSH and CDR2 is LQKENI. CDR3 region: CASSPGTGLETQYF. In nucleotides, the CDR3 is TGTGCCAGCTCACCGGGGACAGGGTTAGAGACCCAGTACTTC.

The chain links TRBV6-5 to TRBJ1-2; D is uncertain. The CDR3 totals 12 residues. Germline V gene lookup returns CDR1 MNHEY and CDR2 SVGAGI. The germline V and J ends were trimmed by 6 bases and 4 bases, with 9 bases remaining between them. The chain's CDR3 is CASRRVPYGYTF. The CDR3 DNA sequence: TGTGCCAGCAGGCGGGTCCCCTATGGCTACACCTTC.

Comments on this clone: A read error is possible here, since a much larger clone lies one base away. V is TRBV6-5 and J is TRBJ1-2; 7 bases line up with TRBD1. Germline V gene sequence: CDR1 MNHEY, CDR2 SVGAGI. This CDR3 is 13 amino acids long. Trimming at V came to 6 bases and at J to 2 bases, leaving 3 bases not matched to a gene. The CDR3 here is CASSPGQNYGYTF. The CDR3, as DNA: TGTGCCAGCAGCCCGGGACAGAACTATGGCTACACCTTC.

The CDR3 DNA sequence: TGTGCCACCAGTGAAGGGACAGGGACCAACTATGGCTACACCTTC. This sequence encodes CATSEGTGTNYGYTF. This chain uses TRBV24-1 with TRBJ1-2; 9 bases match TRBD1. After removal of 4 bases from V and 2 bases from J, the junction contained 4 bases not matched to a gene. The CDR3 covers 15 residues. Germline-derived CDR1 and CDR2 are KGHDR and SFDVKD.

This clone was recorded a few times. The chain carries TRBV2 and TRBJ2-7; weak D call: TRBD2 (6 bases). The CDR3 spans 10 residues. V was pared by 10 bases and J by 3 bases, with 7 bases between. CDR1 and CDR2 (germline): SNHLY, FYNNEI. In DNA, the CDR3 is TGTGCCACCGGGGGCTACGAGCAGTACTTC. Translation gives CATGGYEQYF.

The V call is TRBV10-1, the J call TRBJ1-1, with 10 bases lining up with TRBD1. With V trimmed by 6 bases and J by 8 bases, 9 bases remained unmatched. This CDR3 contains 14 residues. Germline values: CDR1 WNHNN, CDR2 SYGVQD (reference sequence). Here the CDR3 DNA reads TGCGCCAGCAGCTTATCCGGGGACAGGGGAGAAGCTTTCTTT. Its protein product is CASSLSGDRGEAFF.

This clone occurred a few times. The rearrangement joins TRBV2 to TRBJ2-3; TRBD2 matches at 9 bases. After removal of 6 bases from V and 0 bases from J, the junction contained 4 bases not matched to a gene. CDR3 length: 15 amino acids. CDR1 is SNHLY, CDR2 FYNNEI, per germline. Here the CDR3 reads CASSERGDSTDTQYF. CDR3 in DNA: TGTGCCAGCAGCGAGCGGGGGGATAGCACAGATACGCAGTATTTT.

The chain is built from TRBV6-5 and TRBJ1-3, with D possibly TRBD1 on 5 matching bases. CDR1 and CDR2 (germline): MNHEY, SVGAGI. The CDR3 is 13 amino acids. V gave up 2 bases and J gave up 4 bases, with 6 bases separating them. In DNA, the CDR3 is TGTGCCAGCAGTTACAACAGGGGAAACACCATATATTTT. Its protein is CASSYNRGNTIYF.

The V call is TRBV6-1, the J call TRBJ1-1, with a possible D match to TRBD1 (5 bases). The CDR3 length is 16 residues. Germline V lookup: CDR1 MNHNS, CDR2 SASEGT. V lost 3 bases and J 0 bases, leaving 14 bases between the germline ends. The CDR3 DNA sequence: TGTGCCAGCAGTGACCGGCCGGACATCTTGAACACTGAAGCTTTCTTT. Its translation is CASSDRPDILNTEAFF.

The chain links TRBV6-6 to TRBJ1-6; 9 nucleotides match TRBD1. CDR3 length equals 17 residues. In germline, CDR1 is MNHNY, CDR2 SVGAGI (reference sequence). V was pared by 5 bases and J by 6 bases, with 11 bases of the junction left unmatched. The CDR3 coding sequence is TGTGCCAGCAGTCCCGGGGACAGGGTAGTGAGTAATTCACCCCTCCACTTT. Translation gives CASSPGDRVVSNSPLHF.

V gene TRBV3-1 (or the pseudogene TRBV3-2) combines with J gene TRBJ2-2, with 9 bases that match TRBD2. V was pared by 3 bases and J by 2 bases, with 7 bases of the junction left unmatched. The germline gives CDR1 LGHDT, CDR2 YNNKEL (reference sequence). The CDR3 sequence is 17 residues long. The CDR3, as DNA: TGTGCCAGCAGCCACGTCCCGGGACTAGCTAACACCGGGGAGCTGTTTTTT. This translates into CASSHVPGLANTGELFF.

This chain joins TRBV18 and TRBJ1-4; TRBD1 aligns across 8 bases. The CDR3 has 16 residues. Germline CDR1 and CDR2: KGHSH and LQKENI. J gave up 7 bases and V 1 base, and 8 bases lay outside the gene matches. This CDR3 reads CASSPLTGERGEKLFF. CDR3 DNA sequence: TGTGCCAGCTCACCACTGACAGGGGAACGGGGTGAAAAACTGTTTTTT.

The chain uses TRBV7-2 and TRBJ2-7, with D maybe TRBD1 (6 bases). The CDR3 is 13 residues long. Germline lookup yields CDR1 SGHTA and CDR2 FQGNSA. With 6 bases removed from V and 3 bases from J, the gap between germline ends came to 12 bases. This CDR3 reads CASRETGLYEQYF. CDR3 nucleotides: TGTGCCAGCAGAGAGACAGGACTCTACGAGCAGTACTTC.

This clone has only a few counts. The chain is built from TRBV9 and TRBJ2-4, with unresolved D. V was cut by 4 bases and J by 5 bases, with 10 bases left in between. The CDR3 is 13 residues long. The germline V gene encodes CDR1 SGDLS and CDR2 YYNGEE. CDR3 sequence (DNA): TGTGCCAGCAGCCCCCTAGGAGAAAACATTCAGTACTTC. Encoded protein: CASSPLGENIQYF.

V is TRBV18 and J is TRBJ1-2; 8 nucleotides match TRBD1. The CDR3 is 17 residues long. CDR1 KGHSH and CDR2 LQKENI come from the germline V gene. Trimming cost V 2 bases and J 5 bases; bases outside gene matches: 13. CDR3 sequence (DNA): TGTGCCAGCTCACCAGAAACAGGGGGTTCCAAATCATATGGCTACACCTTC. It translates to CASSPETGGSKSYGYTF. Full variable domain (rest looked up from reference TRBV18 and TRBJ1-2): NAGVMQNPRHLVRRRGQEARLRCSPMKGHSHVYWYRQLPEEGLKFMVYLQKENIIDESGMPKERFSAEFPKEGPSILRIQQVVRGDSAAYFCASSPETGGSKSYGYTFGSGTRLTVV.

The chain couples TRBV7-3 to TRBJ2-5; D call uncertain. Germline-derived CDR1 and CDR2 are SGHTA and FQGTGA. Trimming took 5 bases from V and 1 from J, leaving 8 bases between them. This CDR3 region has 13 residues. This chain's CDR3 is CASSAFAQETQYF. The CDR3 DNA is TGTGCCAGCAGCGCGTTCGCCCAAGAGACCCAGTACTTC.

The chain recombines TRBV3-1 (or the pseudogene TRBV3-2) with TRBJ2-5; D is uncertain. Germline CDR1 reads LGHDT; CDR2 reads YNNKEL (reference sequence). The ends were cut back, 4 bases at V and 2 bases at J, with 11 bases in the middle. CDR3 length: 14 amino acids. CDR3 sequence: CASSPSGQQETQYF. The DNA of the CDR3 is TGTGCCAGCAGCCCCTCAGGCCAACAAGAGACCCAGTACTTC.

The chain couples TRBV18 to TRBJ2-3; 7 bases are shared with TRBD1. The junction had 7 bases not matched to a gene; V was cut back by 5 bases and J by 2 bases. There are 15 residues in the CDR3. Germline V gene data show CDR1 as KGHSH and CDR2 as LQKENI. CDR3 nucleotides: TGTGCCAGCTCATCCTCAGGGGGTCACACAGATACGCAGTATTTT. As protein: CASSSSGGHTDTQYF.

The sample holds one count of this clone. The chain has TRBV12-3 or TRBV12-4 and TRBJ1-4; D not resolved. The germline V and J ends were trimmed by 2 bases and 14 bases, with 9 bases remaining between them. The CDR3 extends over 11 amino acids. Here the CDR3 reads CASSLKRGLFF. The CDR3 region has the DNA TGTGCCAGCAGTTTAAAAAGAGGTCTGTTTTTT.

V gene TRBV19 combines with J gene TRBJ2-2; 13 bases fit TRBD2. The germline gives CDR1 LNHDA, CDR2 SQIVND (reference sequence). This CDR3 has 17 amino acids. Losses at the gene ends were 3 bases for V and 7 bases for J; bases not matched to a gene: 8. The CDR3 nucleotides are TGTGCCAGTAGTATCCCCACTAGCGGGGGGGCTAACGGGGAGCTGTTTTTT. It encodes CASSIPTSGGANGELFF.

The V and J genes are TRBV20-1 and TRBJ2-7, with a tentative D call TRBD2 (6 bases). The germline V gene has CDR1 DFQATT and CDR2 SNEGSKA (reference sequence). The CDR3 totals 12 residues. Trimming stripped 3 bases from V and 5 bases from J, with 11 bases between. Written as DNA, the CDR3 is TGCAGTGCTAGTTTGTCGGGAGACGAGCAGTACTTC. Translating gives CSASLSGDEQYF.

V is TRBV28 and J is TRBJ1-2; 7 bases are shared with TRBD1. In germline, CDR1 is MDHEN, CDR2 SYDVKM. V shed 1 base and J 6 bases; nucleotides not matched to a gene: 5. CDR3 length equals 14 residues. In DNA, the CDR3 is TGTGCCAGCAGTTTATCGACAGGGCTAAATGGCTACACCTTC. Its protein is CASSLSTGLNGYTF.

The V call is TRBV3-1 (or the pseudogene TRBV3-2), the J call TRBJ1-5; D call uncertain. V dropped 1 base and J dropped 7 bases, with 8 bases sitting between them. This CDR3 contains 13 residues. Per the germline V gene, CDR1 is LGHDT and CDR2 is YNNKEL (reference sequence). This CDR3 is CASSQGRQQPQHF. CDR3 DNA sequence: TGTGCCAGCAGCCAAGGCAGGCAACAGCCCCAGCATTTT.

The rearrangement uses TRBV5-5 and TRBJ1-6, with TRBD1 matching over 9 bases. CDR1 is SGHKS, CDR2 YYEKEE, per germline (reference sequence). The ends lost 0 bases at V and 8 bases at J; junction bases unmatched: 6. The CDR3 totals 16 residues. Written as DNA, the CDR3 is TGTGCCAGCAGCTTGGCGGGCGGGACAGGGTATTCACCCCTCCACTTT. This sequence encodes CASSLAGGTGYSPLHF. Full variable domain (remainder filled in from reference TRBV5-5 and TRBJ1-6): DAGVTQSPTHLIKTRGQQVTLRCSPISGHKSVSWYQQVLGQGPQFIFQYYEKEERGRGNFPDRFSARQFPNYSSELNVNALLLGDSALYLCASSLAGGTGYSPLHFGNGTRLTVT.

The chain employs TRBV7-9 and TRBJ2-3; D is perhaps TRBD1 (5 bases). V shed 1 base and J shed 2 bases, with 10 bases lying between them. This CDR3 comprises 15 residues. The germline V gene encodes CDR1 SEHNR and CDR2 FQNEAQ (reference sequence). CDR3 protein: CASSLEGRNTDTQYF. The CDR3 DNA is TGTGCCAGCAGCTTAGAGGGGCGCAACACAGATACGCAGTATTTT.